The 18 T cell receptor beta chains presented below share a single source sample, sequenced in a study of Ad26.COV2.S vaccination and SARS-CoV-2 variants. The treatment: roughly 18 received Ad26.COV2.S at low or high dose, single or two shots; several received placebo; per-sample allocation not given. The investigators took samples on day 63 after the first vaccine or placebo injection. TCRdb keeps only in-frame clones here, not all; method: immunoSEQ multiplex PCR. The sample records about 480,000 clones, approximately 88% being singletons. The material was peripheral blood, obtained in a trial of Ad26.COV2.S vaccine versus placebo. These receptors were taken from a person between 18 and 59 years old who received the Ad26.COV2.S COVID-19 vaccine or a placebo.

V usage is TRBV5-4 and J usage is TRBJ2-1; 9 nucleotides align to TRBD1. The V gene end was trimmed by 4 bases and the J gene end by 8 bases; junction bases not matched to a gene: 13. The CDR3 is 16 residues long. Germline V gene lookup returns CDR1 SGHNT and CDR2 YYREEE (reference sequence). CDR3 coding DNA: TGTGCCAGCAGCATAGCCCCGACAGGGGGGGGCGATGAGCAGTTCTTC. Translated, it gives CASSIAPTGGGDEQFF.

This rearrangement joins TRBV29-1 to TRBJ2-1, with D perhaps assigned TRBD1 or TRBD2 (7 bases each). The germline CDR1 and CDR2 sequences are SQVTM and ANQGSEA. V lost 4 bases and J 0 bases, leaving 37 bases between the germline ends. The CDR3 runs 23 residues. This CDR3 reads CSVGRGAIPPEDRTKSSYNEQFF. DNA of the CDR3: TGCAGCGTTGGTCGGGGGGCCATCCCCCCAGAGGACAGGACCAAAAGCTCCTACAATGAGCAGTTCTTC.

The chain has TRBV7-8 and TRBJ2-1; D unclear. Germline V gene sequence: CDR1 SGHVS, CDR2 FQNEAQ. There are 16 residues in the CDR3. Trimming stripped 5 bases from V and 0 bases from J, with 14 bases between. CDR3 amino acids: CASSQYRAGSYNEQFF. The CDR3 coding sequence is TGTGCCAGCAGCCAATACCGGGCCGGCTCCTACAATGAGCAGTTCTTC.

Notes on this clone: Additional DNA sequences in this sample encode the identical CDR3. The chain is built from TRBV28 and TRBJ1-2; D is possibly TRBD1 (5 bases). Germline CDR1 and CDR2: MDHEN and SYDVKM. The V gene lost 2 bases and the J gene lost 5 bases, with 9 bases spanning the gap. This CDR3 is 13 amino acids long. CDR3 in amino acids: CASSLPGPYGYTF. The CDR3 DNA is TGTGCCAGCAGTTTACCGGGGCCGTATGGCTACACCTTC.

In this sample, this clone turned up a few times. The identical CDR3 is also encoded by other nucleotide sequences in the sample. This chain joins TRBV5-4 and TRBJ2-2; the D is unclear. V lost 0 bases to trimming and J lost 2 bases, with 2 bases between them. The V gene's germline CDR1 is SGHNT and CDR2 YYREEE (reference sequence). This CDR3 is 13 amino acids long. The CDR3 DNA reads TGTGCCAGCAGCTTGGTTAACACCGGGGAGCTGTTTTTT. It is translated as CASSLVNTGELFF.

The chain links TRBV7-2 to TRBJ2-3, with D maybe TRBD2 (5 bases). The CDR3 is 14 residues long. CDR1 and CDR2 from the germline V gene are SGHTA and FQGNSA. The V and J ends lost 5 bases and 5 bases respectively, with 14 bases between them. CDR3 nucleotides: TGTGCCAGCAGCGCCCCCCCCCGGGGAGATACGCAGTATTTT. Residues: CASSAPPRGDTQYF.

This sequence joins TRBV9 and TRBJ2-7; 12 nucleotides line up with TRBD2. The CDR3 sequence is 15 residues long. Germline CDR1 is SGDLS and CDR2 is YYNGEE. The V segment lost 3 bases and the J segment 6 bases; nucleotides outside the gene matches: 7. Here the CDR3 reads CASSALAGGPVEQYF. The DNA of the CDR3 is TGTGCCAGCAGCGCCCTAGCGGGAGGGCCAGTCGAGCAGTACTTC.

The CDR3 is CASSVGQGTYNEQFF. The CDR3, as DNA: TGTGCCAGCAGCGTGGGACAGGGTACGTACAATGAGCAGTTCTTC. V gene TRBV9 combines with J gene TRBJ2-1; 9 bases map to TRBD1. This CDR3 is built from 15 residues. After removal of 2 bases from V and 4 bases from J, the junction contained 4 bases not matched to a gene. Germline V gene data show CDR1 as SGDLS and CDR2 as YYNGEE.

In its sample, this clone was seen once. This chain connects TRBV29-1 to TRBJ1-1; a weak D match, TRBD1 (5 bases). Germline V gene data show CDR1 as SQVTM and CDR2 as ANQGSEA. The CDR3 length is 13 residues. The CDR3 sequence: CSGTRGMNTEAFF. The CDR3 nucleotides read TGCAGTGGAACTAGGGGTATGAACACTGAAGCTTTCTTT.

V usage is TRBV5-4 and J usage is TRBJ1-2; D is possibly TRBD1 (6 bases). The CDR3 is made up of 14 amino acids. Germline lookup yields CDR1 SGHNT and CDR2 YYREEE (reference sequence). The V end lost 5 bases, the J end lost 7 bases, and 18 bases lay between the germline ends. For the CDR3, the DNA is TGTGCCAGCAGACGGGGTGGACAGAAGATTGGCTACACCTTC. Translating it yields CASRRGGQKIGYTF. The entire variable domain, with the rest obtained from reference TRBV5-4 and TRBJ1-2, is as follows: ETGVTQSPTHLIKTRGQQVTLRCSSQSGHNTVSWYQQALGQGPQFIFQYYREEENGRGNFPPRFSGLQFPNYSSELNVNALELDDSALYLCASRRGGQKIGYTFGSGTRLTVV.

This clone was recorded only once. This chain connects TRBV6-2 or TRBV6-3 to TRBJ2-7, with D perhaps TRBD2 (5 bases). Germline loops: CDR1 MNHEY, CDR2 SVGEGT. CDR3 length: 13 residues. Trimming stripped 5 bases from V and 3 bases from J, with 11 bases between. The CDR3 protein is CASSPGILYEQYF. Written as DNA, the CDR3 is TGTGCCAGCAGTCCGGGGATCCTCTACGAGCAGTACTTC.

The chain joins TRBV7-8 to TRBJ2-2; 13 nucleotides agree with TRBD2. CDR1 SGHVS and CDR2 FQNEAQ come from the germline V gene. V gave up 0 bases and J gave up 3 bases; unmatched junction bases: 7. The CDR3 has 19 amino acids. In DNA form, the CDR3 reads TGTGCCAGCAGCTTAGCCCTCGGACTAGCGGGAGCGGACACCGGGGAGCTGTTTTTT. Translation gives CASSLALGLAGADTGELFF.

CDR3 sequence reads: CASSERDGERAQHF. The CDR3 bases are TGTGCCAGCAGCGAACGGGATGGGGAGAGGGCCCAGCATTTT. The J gene is TRBJ1-5, the V gene TRBV2; D unresolved. The CDR3 length is 14 residues. CDR1 is SNHLY, CDR2 FYNNEI, per germline. Deletions cut 6 bases from V and 11 bases from J, with 20 bases between.

The CDR3 DNA follows: TGTGCCAGCAGCGTAGATGGGGGGGTAGCGAAGTACAATGAGCAGTTCTTC. It is translated as CASSVDGGVAKYNEQFF. The chain has TRBV9 and TRBJ2-1, with 7 positions matching TRBD2. The ends lost 0 bases at V and 4 bases at J; junction bases unmatched: 10. Germline V gives CDR1 SGDLS, CDR2 YYNGEE. The CDR3 length is 17 residues.

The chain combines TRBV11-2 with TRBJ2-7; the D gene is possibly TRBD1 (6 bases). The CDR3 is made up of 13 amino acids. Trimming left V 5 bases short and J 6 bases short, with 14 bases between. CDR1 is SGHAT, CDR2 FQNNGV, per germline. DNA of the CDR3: TGTGCCAGCAGCGCGTACAGGGATCTCGAGCAGTACTTC. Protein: CASSAYRDLEQYF.

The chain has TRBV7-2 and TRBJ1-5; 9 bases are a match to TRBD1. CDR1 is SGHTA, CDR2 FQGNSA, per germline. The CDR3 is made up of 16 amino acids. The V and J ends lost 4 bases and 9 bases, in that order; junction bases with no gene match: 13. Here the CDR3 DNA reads TGTGCCAGCAGCTCCCCCGGGACAGGGTTAGGTCGGCCCCAGCATTTT. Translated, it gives CASSSPGTGLGRPQHF. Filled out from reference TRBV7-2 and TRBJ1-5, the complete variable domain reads GAGVSQSPSNKVTEKGKDVELRCDPISGHTALYWYRQSLGQGLEFLIYFQGNSAPDKSGLPSDRFSAERTGGSVSTLTIQRTQQEDSAVYLCASSSPGTGLGRPQHFGDGTRLSIL.

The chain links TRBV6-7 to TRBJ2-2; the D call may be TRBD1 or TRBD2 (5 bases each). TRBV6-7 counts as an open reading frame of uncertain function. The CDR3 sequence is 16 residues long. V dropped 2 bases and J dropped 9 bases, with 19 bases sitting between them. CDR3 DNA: TGTGCCAGCAGTTACGGGACCCCTGCGTCTTCCAGGGAGCTGTTTTTT. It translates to CASSYGTPASSRELFF.

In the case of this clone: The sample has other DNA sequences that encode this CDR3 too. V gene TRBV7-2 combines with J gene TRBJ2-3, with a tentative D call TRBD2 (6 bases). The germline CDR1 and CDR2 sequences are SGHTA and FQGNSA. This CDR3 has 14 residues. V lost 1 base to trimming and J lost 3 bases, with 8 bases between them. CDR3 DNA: TGTGCCAGCAGCTTAGGGGCGGGGACAGATACGCAGTATTTT. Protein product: CASSLGAGTDTQYF.